The 21 T cell receptor beta chains listed next were all sequenced from one sample in a study of CD8+CD57+ T cells in acquired aplastic anemia. Patients included in sequencing had previously demonstrated CD8+CD57+ cell expansion by flow cytometry. The template for TCR beta VDJ and CDR3 sequence profiling was genomic DNA. TCRdb ran MiXCR on the reads and lists one entry per CDR3 protein. This sample has hundreds of thousands of distinct CDR3 sequences, with roughly 34% found just once. Sequencing input: sorted CD4+, CD8+, or CD8+CD57+ T cells (not recorded which) from PBMCs. The receptors derive from a human donor with aplastic anemia.

About this clonotype itself: A read error may produce the germline difference seen at one junction end. This rearrangement joins TRBV5-4 to TRBJ2-5; 9 bases fit TRBD1. Germline V gives CDR1 SGHNT, CDR2 YYREEE (reference sequence). The length of the CDR3 is 14 residues. Here the CDR3 DNA reads TGTGCCAGCAGCGCCGGGACAGGGACGGATTGGATTCTCTTC. Its translation is CASSAGTGTDWILF. Full variable domain (outside the CDR3, taken from reference TRBV5-4 and TRBJ2-5): ETGVTQSPTHLIKTRGQQVTLRCSSQSGHNTVSWYQQALGQGPQFIFQYYREEENGRGNFPPRFSGLQFPNYSSELNVNALELDDSALYLCASSAGTGTDWILFGPGTRLLVL.

This clonotype was found many times. The rearrangement uses TRBV9 and TRBJ1-1, with TRBD1 as a possible D gene (6 bases). V was trimmed by 3 bases and J by 2 bases, leaving 14 bases between them. From germline, CDR1 is SGDLS and CDR2 YYNGEE. The CDR3 totals 15 residues. CDR3 in amino acids: CASSDRTDSNTEAFF. The CDR3, as DNA: TGTGCCAGCAGCGATAGGACAGATAGCAACACTGAAGCTTTCTTT.

The chain uses TRBV25-1 and TRBJ1-1; D call uncertain. Trimming removed 4 bases from V and 5 bases from J, with 8 bases in between. This CDR3 comprises 12 residues. The germline V gene encodes CDR1 MGHDK and CDR2 SYGVNS. Here the CDR3 DNA reads TGTGCCAGCAGTGGCCAGTGGACTGAAGCTTTCTTT. Translated, it gives CASSGQWTEAFF.

In this sample, this clonotype turned up many times. The chain links TRBV20-1 to TRBJ1-3; D not certain. The CDR3 consists of 15 residues. V lost 0 bases and J 0 bases, leaving 9 bases between the germline ends. Germline assignment: CDR1 DFQATT and CDR2 SNEGSKA (reference sequence). The CDR3 nucleotides read TGCAGTGCTAGAGAGGAAGGTTTCTCTGGAAACACCATATATTTT. This translates into CSAREEGFSGNTIYF.

This clonotype is a singleton in its sample. V is TRBV18 and J is TRBJ2-4; D is perhaps TRBD2 (6 bases). This CDR3 comprises 16 residues. Per the germline V gene, CDR1 is KGHSH and CDR2 is LQKENI. V dropped 4 bases and J dropped 6 bases, with 19 bases sitting between them. The CDR3 reads CASSLDVPFSGNIQYF. CDR3 sequence (DNA): TGTGCCAGCTCACTAGACGTTCCCTTTAGCGGAAACATTCAGTACTTC.

Ten or more counts support this clonotype. The chain joins TRBV7-9 to TRBJ2-1, with no clear D. CDR3 length: 12 residues. The V gene's germline CDR1 is SEHNR and CDR2 FQNEAQ (reference sequence). Trimming cost V 5 bases and J 9 bases, with 11 bases left between them. The CDR3 DNA reads TGTGCCAGCAGCCCTTTGGCAGGTGAGCAGTTCTTC. Protein product: CASSPLAGEQFF.

V gene TRBV29-1 combines with J gene TRBJ1-1; D gene unclear. Germline V gives CDR1 SQVTM, CDR2 ANQGSEA. CDR3 length: 13 residues. Trimming removed 4 bases from V and 0 bases from J, with 9 bases in between. In DNA form, the CDR3 reads TGCAGCGTTGCTGAGGGAATGAACACTGAAGCTTTCTTT. This gives the protein CSVAEGMNTEAFF.

The chain employs TRBV20-1 and TRBJ2-3, with D perhaps TRBD1 or TRBD2 (5 bases each). Trimming left V 0 bases short and J 1 base short, with 11 bases between. The CDR3 has 15 amino acids. Germline CDR1 DFQATT, CDR2 SNEGSKA (reference sequence). In DNA form, the CDR3 reads TGCAGTGCTAGAGACGTTTGGGACCGCACAGATACGCAGTATTTT. Translated: CSARDVWDRTDTQYF.

Ten or more counts support this clonotype. The chain is built from TRBV2 and TRBJ1-4, with D unclear. There are 12 residues in the CDR3. V dropped 2 bases and J dropped 5 bases, with 3 bases sitting between them. Germline CDR1 and CDR2: SNHLY and FYNNEI. The CDR3 DNA is TGTGCCAGCAGTGAATTGAATGAAAAACTGTTTTTT. It translates to CASSELNEKLFF.

The V and J genes are TRBV20-1 and TRBJ2-5, with D perhaps TRBD2 (7 bases). The ends were cut back, 7 bases at V and 4 bases at J, with 16 bases in the middle. CDR1 DFQATT and CDR2 SNEGSKA come from the germline V gene (reference sequence). The length of the CDR3 is 13 residues. The DNA for the CDR3 is TGCAGTGAAGGGGGGGCTGTGGTAGAGACCCAGTACTTC. Amino acids: CSEGGAVVETQYF.

V and J are TRBV24-1 and TRBJ1-2; 8 bases are a match to TRBD1. The CDR3 runs 16 residues. Trimming cost V 4 bases and J 4 bases; bases outside gene matches: 10. Germline-derived CDR1 and CDR2 are KGHDR and SFDVKD. The CDR3 nucleotides are TGTGCCACCAGTGAAACCGGGGCAGGGGGCTCCTATGGCTACACCTTC. Amino acid sequence: CATSETGAGGSYGYTF.

This clonotype was recorded at least ten times. The chain links TRBV19 to TRBJ2-6; D remains ambiguous. The ends were cut back, 0 bases at V and 2 bases at J, with 11 bases in the middle. Germline CDR1 LNHDA, CDR2 SQIVND (reference sequence). This CDR3 region has 17 residues. CDR3 DNA: TGTGCCAGTAGTATAGATCGGTCTGGAACTGGGGCCAACGTCCTGACTTTC. Translation: CASSIDRSGTGANVLTF. Supplemented by reference TRBV19 and TRBJ2-6, the full variable domain reads DGGITQSPKYLFRKEGQNVTLSCEQNLNHDAMYWYRQDPGQGLRLIYYSQIVNDFQKGDIAEGYSVSREKKESFPLTVTSAQKNPTAFYLCASSIDRSGTGANVLTFGAGSRLTVL.

This clonotype has just a few counts. The chain couples TRBV29-1 to TRBJ2-7; unclear D gene. Between the trimmed V and J ends, which lost 2 bases and 3 bases, there was a span of 5 bases. The CDR3 loop spans 11 amino acids. Per the germline V gene, CDR1 is SQVTM and CDR2 is ANQGSEA. DNA for the CDR3: TGCAGCGTTGAATTCGGCTACGAGCAGTACTTC. As protein: CSVEFGYEQYF.

The V gene is TRBV25-1, the J gene TRBJ2-7; D unresolved. Germline values: CDR1 MGHDK, CDR2 SYGVNS. This CDR3 contains 17 residues. Trimming stripped 5 bases from V and 0 bases from J, with 20 bases between. CDR3 in DNA: TGTGCCAGCAGTACCCCCCGAGGCTTCAGGAGCTCCTACGAGCAGTACTTC. Translation gives CASSTPRGFRSSYEQYF.

This clonotype occurred once. The chain employs TRBV19 and TRBJ2-7; TRBD1 might be the D (6 bases). Trimming removed 1 base at V and 3 bases at J, with 10 bases between. Germline lookup yields CDR1 LNHDA and CDR2 SQIVND (reference sequence). This CDR3 region has 14 residues. The CDR3 here is CASSIGTERYEQYF. In DNA, the CDR3 is TGTGCCAGTAGTATAGGGACAGAGCGCTACGAGCAGTACTTC.

In the case of this clonotype: Given a much more abundant clone one base away, this may be a read error. The rearrangement links TRBV7-8 to TRBJ2-7, with 13 nucleotides matching TRBD2. From germline, CDR1 is SGHVS and CDR2 FQNEAQ. The CDR3 covers 17 residues. As DNA, the CDR3 is TGTGCCAGCAGCCCAGCCCTCGGACTAGCGGGAGACTACGGGCAGTACTTC. This translates into CASSPALGLAGDYGQYF.

This clonotype was recorded at least ten times. The chain couples TRBV14 to TRBJ1-2; D call uncertain. V dropped 1 base and J dropped 4 bases, with 13 bases sitting between them. This CDR3 is built from 15 residues. Per germline, CDR1 SGHDN and CDR2 FVKESK. CDR3 protein: CASSQGGRPSYGYTF. The DNA for the CDR3 is TGTGCCAGCAGCCAAGGCGGTCGGCCCAGCTATGGCTACACCTTC.

V gene TRBV12-3 or TRBV12-4 combines with J gene TRBJ1-1; possible D gene TRBD1, 5 bases. V lost 3 bases and J lost 6, with 11 bases in between. The CDR3 is made up of 13 amino acids. CDR3 protein: CASSFAGMAEAFF. As DNA, the CDR3 is TGTGCCAGCAGTTTCGCAGGGATGGCTGAAGCTTTCTTT.

This clonotype has a count of ten or more. The chain has TRBV2 and TRBJ1-6; no reliable D call. Per germline, CDR1 SNHLY and CDR2 FYNNEI. The CDR3 consists of 14 residues. V lost 6 bases and J 10 bases, leaving 16 bases between the germline ends. Here the CDR3 reads CASRFDGPGSPLHF. The CDR3 coding sequence is TGTGCCAGCAGATTCGACGGCCCTGGGTCACCCCTCCACTTT.

This clonotype has at least ten counts. V and J are TRBV15 and TRBJ2-7; 7 nucleotides agree with TRBD1. V lost 5 bases, J lost 3 bases, and 7 bases stayed unmatched. There are 14 residues in the CDR3. Germline values: CDR1 LNHNV, CDR2 YYDKDF (reference sequence). The CDR3 DNA sequence: TGTGCCACCAGCCCCGGGACAGTTGTCTACGAGCAGTACTTC. It is translated as CATSPGTVVYEQYF.

The V gene is TRBV12-3 or TRBV12-4, the J gene TRBJ1-4, with D possibly matching TRBD1 (5 bases). The CDR3 sequence is 14 residues long. Trimming cost V 4 bases and J 10 bases, with 16 bases left between them. The CDR3 DNA follows: TGTGCCAGCAGTTCTGAGAGGGGAACGGGAAAACTGTTTTTT. This codes for CASSSERGTGKLFF.